Listed here are 8 T cell receptor beta chains from one sample, sequenced in a study of blood T cell repertoires in COVID-19 (dated by TCRdb to about 2020). To prepare the library, the immunoSEQ multiplex PCR assay was applied. This immuneACCESS table, as held by TCRdb, lists in-frame sequences with V and J called but not all clones. Of the missing ones, under half trace to an unresolved V gene in checked studies; the others have no known cause. The sample records about 51,000 clones, around 93% of which are singletons. The ten largest clonotypes hold about 3.4% of the sample. The material sequenced was peripheral blood. The receptors were gathered from a middle-aged man with acute or convalescent COVID-19.

V is TRBV18 and J is TRBJ1-2; possible D gene TRBD1, 5 bases. The length of the CDR3 is 14 residues. The V and J ends lost 3 bases and 5 bases respectively, with 13 bases between them. CDR1 KGHSH and CDR2 LQKENI come from the germline V gene. The CDR3 nucleotides are TGTGCCAGCTCACCGGGGACGGGAGGGTATGGCTACACCTTC. It translates to CASSPGTGGYGYTF.

The chain links TRBV19 to TRBJ2-2; 8 nucleotides match TRBD1. The CDR3 has 15 amino acids. Losses at the gene ends were 5 bases for V and 3 bases for J; bases not matched to a gene: 5. Per germline, CDR1 LNHDA and CDR2 SQIVND (reference sequence). The CDR3 DNA reads TGTGCCAGTAGTCGCGGGACAGGCTACACCGGGGAGCTGTTTTTT. Translating gives CASSRGTGYTGELFF.

The chain combines TRBV10-2 with TRBJ2-5, with unresolved D. The germline V gene encodes CDR1 WSHSY and CDR2 SAAADI. The CDR3 spans 11 residues. Trimming shortened V by 4 bases and J by 3 bases, and 3 bases separated the two germline ends. CDR3 protein: CASSAKETQYF. CDR3 nucleotide sequence: TGCGCCAGCAGTGCAAAAGAGACCCAGTACTTC.

The V gene is TRBV19, the J gene TRBJ1-1; weak D call: TRBD1 (5 bases). V lost 6 bases and J lost 5, with 10 bases in between. The CDR3 consists of 12 residues. Germline values: CDR1 LNHDA, CDR2 SQIVND (reference sequence). CDR3 DNA: TGTGCCAGTAGCCAGGGTTGGACTGAAGCTTTCTTT. Translated: CASSQGWTEAFF.

The J gene is TRBJ1-4, the V gene TRBV7-2; D uncertain. CDR3 length: 14 residues. The germline V gene encodes CDR1 SGHTA and CDR2 FQGNSA. The V gene lost 1 base and the J gene lost 3 bases, with 6 bases spanning the gap. CDR3 DNA sequence: TGTGCCAGCAGCTTAGGGAGGGCTAATGAAAAACTGTTTTTT. Its protein is CASSLGRANEKLFF.

The rearrangement uses TRBV15 and TRBJ2-7, with 10 bases identical to TRBD1. CDR1 is LNHNV and CDR2 is YYDKDF in the germline V gene (reference sequence). The CDR3 has 15 amino acids. V gave up 2 bases and J gave up 4 bases; unmatched junction bases: 5. CDR3 DNA: TGTGCCACCAGCAGATCGCCGGGACAGGGGTACGAGCAGTACTTC. This codes for CATSRSPGQGYEQYF. Full variable domain (outside the CDR3, taken from reference TRBV15 and TRBJ2-7): DAMVIQNPRYQVTQFGKPVTLSCSQTLNHNVMYWYQQKSSQAPKLLFHYYDKDFNNEADTPDNFQSRRPNTSFCFLDIRSPGLGDTAMYLCATSRSPGQGYEQYFGPGTRLTVT.

The CDR3 DNA reads TGTGCCAGCAGCCGAGGACAGGGGGCGACAGATACGCAGTATTTT. Translation: CASSRGQGATDTQYF. This chain links TRBV5-6 with TRBJ2-3; TRBD1 aligns across 11 bases. Germline V gene data show CDR1 as SGHDT and CDR2 as YYEEEE. The CDR3 has 15 amino acids. Trimming at V came to 4 bases and at J to 3 bases, leaving 4 bases not matched to a gene.

The chain has TRBV18 and TRBJ1-4; D remains unclear. The CDR3 is made up of 15 amino acids. V lost 4 bases, J lost 9 bases, and 18 bases lay in between. Per germline, CDR1 KGHSH and CDR2 LQKENI. The CDR3 loop reads CASSRISGVEKKLFF. The CDR3 DNA reads as TGTGCCAGCTCACGTATTTCCGGGGTGGAAAAAAAACTGTTTTTT.